This T cell receptor beta chain derives from a study of Graves' ophthalmopathy and Graves' hyperthyroidism. Findings and caveats of the study: Prediction of ophthalmopathy progression reached around 71% sensitivity and approximately 75% specificity.

The CDR3 is made up of 16 amino acids. Looked up from germline, CDR1 is ENHRY and CDR2 is SYGVKD. V dropped 10 bases and J dropped 0; count of bases not matched to a gene: 12. The sequenced template was RNA, covering the TCR beta CDR3 region. RT-PCR with HTBI primers came first, then second-round multiplex PCR. Each CDR3 protein gets one entry after TCRdb re-called the multiplex PCR reads with MiXCR. The table lists 200,000 to 250,000 distinct CDR3 sequences, 40% to 50% of them singletons. A remark on this clonotype: Its target is unknown.

The genes are TRBV10-3 and TRBJ2-7; the match to TRBD2 covers 10 bases. Sequencing was carried out using peripheral blood. This receptor was identified in an adult man with Graves' ophthalmopathy. CDR3 region: CASSQGLAGASYEQYF. The CDR3 DNA sequence: TGTGCCAGCAGCCAAGGGCTAGCGGGAGCCTCCTACGAGCAGTACTTC.